This T cell receptor (beta chain) was captured in a study of monozygotic twins with inflammatory bowel disease. Study-wide points: Whether twins were concordant or discordant made no difference to repertoire similarity, possibly from limited power.

Turning to this clonotype: Its antigen is not identified.

Total RNA isolation used whole blood (no T cell sorting was performed). The CDR3 length is 16 residues. Per germline, CDR1 MNHEY and CDR2 SMNVEV (reference sequence). Each TCR library used roughly 3,500 ng of total RNA. During cDNA synthesis, UMIs that each contained a 6-nucleotide sample barcode were added by means of template switching. TCRdb reprocessed the 5' RACE reads and reports one entry per CDR3 protein, with no DNA. The table lists over 110,000 distinct CDR3 sequences, with about 2.6% in the top ten. The clonotype was recovered from a human donor with ulcerative colitis or Crohn's disease, or a healthy co-twin of an affected twin (not recorded which). The rearrangement links TRBV27 to TRBJ1-6; TCRdb's D call, TRBD1, is unchecked because there is no DNA. Sample: blood. CDR3 in amino acids: CASSFGGSQDISPLHF.